The 18 T cell receptor beta chains in this list originate from one sample, sequenced in a study of tumor-infiltrating lymphocytes in primary liver carcinoma. TCR beta cDNA was reverse-transcribed from about 550 ng of total RNA. The reaction used a constant-region primer and ProtoScript II reverse transcriptase. Slightly modified ARM-PCR, run as three nested multiplex PCR rounds, produced the TCR beta libraries. Researchers ran the first two PCR rounds for about 11 cycles each with TRBV1-TRBV30 forward primers and a C-beta reverse primer. A single record per CDR3 protein comes from TCRdb applying MiXCR to the multiplex PCR reads. This table has tens of thousands of distinct CDR3 sequences, 72% appearing once. The tissue used was unsorted bulk material of about 19-33 mg. RNA and DNA were co-extracted from it with the AllPrep DNA/RNA mini kit. Sequenced sample: liver tumor tissue from sampling region 1. Subset indicated: tumor region T1, superior pole. Receptor source: a man aged 40-50 years with primary liver carcinoma and hepatitis B virus infection.

Worth noting for this clonotype: This could be a read error, since a much larger clone is one nucleotide away. The rearrangement links TRBV5-1 to TRBJ2-5; TRBD2 aligns across 7 bases. The V gene end was trimmed by 0 bases and the J gene end by 2 bases; junction bases not matched to a gene: 7. Germline V gives CDR1 SGHRS, CDR2 YFSETQ. This CDR3 is 16 amino acids long. The CDR3 bases are TGCGCCAGCAGCTTGGAACTAGCGTGCCTTCAAGAGACCCAGTACTTC. Residues: CASSLELACLQETQYF.

In the case of this clonotype: This CDR3 fails to terminate in the conserved phenylalanine or tryptophan, so it likely reflects a read error. The chain has TRBV11-2 and TRBJ2-1; 8 bases match TRBD2. This CDR3 is built from 14 residues. Germline CDR1 is SGHAT and CDR2 is FQNNGV. The CDR3 DNA reads TGTACCAGCAGCCTAGCGGGCTCCTACAATGAGCAGTTCTTA. The encoded protein is CTSSLAGSYNEQFL.

A remark on this clonotype: This is likely a read error, given that the CDR3 carries no conserved phenylalanine or tryptophan at its end. It is unclear where the CDR3 begins or ends on the DNA, so no DNA is shown, and the CDR3 is as TCRdb lists it. This CDR3 is CASSSAGPGSEHFL. The V gene is TRBV11-2, the J gene TRBJ2-1; the table's D call, TRBD2, was not checked against the DNA. CDR1 and CDR2 (germline): SGHAT, FQNNGV. The CDR3 is 14 amino acids long, termini counted.

Concerning this clonotype itself: At one of its ends the junction is not consistent with the germline gene, which may arise from a read error. The chain combines TRBV5-1 with TRBJ2-7; the D is unclear. Germline assignment: CDR1 SGHRS and CDR2 YFSETQ. CDR3 length: 15 residues. The CDR3 nucleotides read TGCGCCAGCAACTTCGGTGGGAACCAAAAAAACGAGCAATACTTC. Translating gives CASNFGGNQKNEQYF.

This clonotype was counted many times. The chain is built from TRBV28 and TRBJ2-5; perhaps D is TRBD1 or TRBD2 (5 bases each). Per germline, CDR1 MDHEN and CDR2 SYDVKM. Trimming pared 1 base from V and 1 base from J, leaving 16 bases between. This CDR3 has 17 amino acids. The CDR3 sequence is CASSLYPEGPTQETQYF. The CDR3 DNA reads as TGTGCCAGCAGTTTATACCCAGAGGGACCGACCCAAGAGACCCAGTACTTC.

This clonotype was picked up one time. Germline and junction disagree at one end, which may indicate a read error. The chain links TRBV5-4 to TRBJ2-3; 7 nucleotides agree with TRBD2. In germline, CDR1 is SGHNT, CDR2 YYREEE (reference sequence). The CDR3 sequence is 16 residues long. The CDR3 DNA is TGTGGCAGCAACTCCCCGGCGGGAGAGTATACAGATACGCAGTATTTT. Protein sequence: CGSNSPAGEYTDTQYF.

This clonotype was observed a single time. Germline and junction disagree at one end, which may indicate a read error. The chain combines TRBV11-3 with TRBJ2-5; 8 nucleotides match TRBD1. CDR3 length equals 15 residues. The germline gives CDR1 SGHNT, CDR2 YENEEA. The CDR3 protein is CANSPRTGSQETQYF. In DNA, the CDR3 is TGCGCCAACAGTCCCAGGACAGGGAGTCAAGAGACCCAGTACTTC. The full variable domain, in which reference TRBV11-3 and TRBJ2-5 provide the parts outside the CDR3, is EAGVVQSPRYKIIEKKQPVAFWCNPISGHNTLYWYLQNLGQGPELLIRYENEEAVDDSQLPKDRFSAERLKGVDSTLKIQPAELGDSAVYLCANSPRTGSQETQYFGPGTRLLVL.

By share of the sample, this clonotype is medium-sized. The chain has TRBV11-2 and TRBJ2-7; TRBD2 matches at 9 bases. Losses at the gene ends were 1 base for V and 4 bases for J; bases not matched to a gene: 5. The CDR3 length is 15 residues. Germline V gene lookup returns CDR1 SGHAT and CDR2 FQNNGV. CDR3 bases: TGTGCCAGCAGCTTAGTGGCGGGAGGGCCGTACGAGCAGTACTTC. Protein: CASSLVAGGPYEQYF.

This clonotype was seen only once. This rearrangement joins TRBV18 to TRBJ2-7, with D perhaps being TRBD1 or TRBD2 (6 bases each). The V end lost 4 bases, the J end lost 4 bases, and 17 bases lay between the germline ends. Germline V gene lookup returns CDR1 KGHSH and CDR2 LQKENI. The CDR3 contains 15 residues. The CDR3 region is CASSQLGGTRYEQYF. The CDR3 nucleotides read TGTGCCAGCTCACAGCTAGGGGGGACTCGGTACGAGCAGTACTTC.

As regards this clonotype: Germline is not matched at one junction end, which may reflect a read error. The genes are TRBV7-3 and TRBJ2-1, with 7 bases matching TRBD2. The CDR3 consists of 15 residues. The germline V gene has CDR1 SGHTA and CDR2 FQGTGA. The CDR3 nucleotides read TGTGCCAGCAGACCTAGCGGAAGCTCCTACGATGAGCAGTTCTTC. This sequence encodes CASRPSGSSYDEQFF.

Remarks on this clonotype: It may be a read error: a sequence one base away is much more abundant. The missing conserved phenylalanine or tryptophan at the end of this CDR3 makes a read error likely. The genes are TRBV11-2 and TRBJ2-1; the D gene is possibly TRBD2 (5 bases). The CDR3 is made up of 15 amino acids. Trimming cost V 1 base and J 0 bases, with 7 bases left between them. Germline CDR1 and CDR2: SGHAT and FQNNGV. The CDR3 sequence is CASSLAGSSYNEQFL. The CDR3 bases are TGTGCCAGCAGCTTAGCGGGGAGCTCCTACAATGAGCAGTTCCTC.

Turning to this clonotype: The junction and the germline gene differ at one end; a read error may be behind it. CDR3: CAISQDRGNTGAFF. The CDR3 nucleotides read TGTGCAATCAGTCAGGACAGGGGGAACACTGGAGCTTTCTTT. The chain recombines TRBV10-3 with TRBJ1-1, with 10 bases identical to TRBD1. The germline gives CDR1 ENHRY, CDR2 SYGVKD. The length of the CDR3 is 14 residues.

The rearrangement uses TRBV28 and TRBJ1-1, with D perhaps TRBD1 (5 bases). Between the trimmed V and J ends, which lost 4 bases and 1 base, there was a span of 16 bases. CDR3 length equals 16 residues. Germline CDR1 is MDHEN and CDR2 is SYDVKM. Here the CDR3 reads CASSSPGGGPNTEAFF. CDR3 bases: TGTGCCAGCAGTTCACCCGGGGGGGGTCCGAACACTGAAGCTTTCTTT.

This chain uses TRBV11-1 with TRBJ2-3; 11 positions match TRBD2. Trimming at V came to 10 bases and at J to 0 bases, leaving 9 bases not matched to a gene. The CDR3 loop spans 16 amino acids. Germline loops: CDR1 SGHAT, CDR2 FQDESV (reference sequence). The DNA for the CDR3 is TGTGCCAACGGTAAGGGACTAGCGGTTAGCACAGATACGCAGTATTTT. It encodes CANGKGLAVSTDTQYF.

This clonotype was recorded only once. At one end, the junction sequence differs from germline, possibly due to a read error. The gene calls are TRBV5-4 and TRBJ1-2; unclear D gene. The CDR3 contains 13 residues. Looked up from germline, CDR1 is SGHNT and CDR2 is YYREEE (reference sequence). The CDR3 protein is CNSSVDRHYGYSF. For the CDR3, the DNA is TGTAACAGCAGCGTGGACCGCCACTATGGCTACAGCTTC. Complete variable domain (other parts from reference TRBV5-4 and TRBJ1-2): ETGVTQSPTHLIKTRGQQVTLRCSSQSGHNTVSWYQQALGQGPQFIFQYYREEENGRGNFPPRFSGLQFPNYSSELNVNALELDDSALYLCNSSVDRHYGYSFGSGTRLTVV.

A remark on this clonotype: At one end, the junction sequence differs from germline, possibly due to a read error. V is TRBV12-3 or TRBV12-4 and J is TRBJ2-1; D is uncertain. The CDR3 has 14 amino acids. The CDR3 sequence: CASSFSPLYIEQFF. The CDR3 coding sequence is TGTGCCAGCAGTTTCAGCCCACTCTACATTGAGCAGTTCTTC.

About this clonotype itself: At one end, the junction sequence differs from germline, possibly due to a read error. V and J are TRBV6-6 and TRBJ2-7, with TRBD1 matching over 7 bases. The CDR3 covers 15 residues. Per the germline V gene, CDR1 is MNHNY and CDR2 is SVGAGI (reference sequence). The CDR3 nucleotides are TGTGCCAGCAGTTATCACCGGGACAGTTCCTACGAGCAGCACTTC. This codes for CASSYHRDSSYEQHF.

This clonotype turned up a few times. Its ends do not fully match the called genes, so a read error is possible. The chain is built from TRBV7-2 and TRBJ2-7, with 14 bases lining up with TRBD2. Germline CDR1 and CDR2: SGHTA and FQGNSA. This CDR3 has 17 residues. The CDR3 sequence is CASSLGTSGRYKDERYF. In nucleotides, the CDR3 is TGTGCCAGCAGCTTAGGGACTAGCGGGAGGTATAAGGACGAGCGGTACTTC.